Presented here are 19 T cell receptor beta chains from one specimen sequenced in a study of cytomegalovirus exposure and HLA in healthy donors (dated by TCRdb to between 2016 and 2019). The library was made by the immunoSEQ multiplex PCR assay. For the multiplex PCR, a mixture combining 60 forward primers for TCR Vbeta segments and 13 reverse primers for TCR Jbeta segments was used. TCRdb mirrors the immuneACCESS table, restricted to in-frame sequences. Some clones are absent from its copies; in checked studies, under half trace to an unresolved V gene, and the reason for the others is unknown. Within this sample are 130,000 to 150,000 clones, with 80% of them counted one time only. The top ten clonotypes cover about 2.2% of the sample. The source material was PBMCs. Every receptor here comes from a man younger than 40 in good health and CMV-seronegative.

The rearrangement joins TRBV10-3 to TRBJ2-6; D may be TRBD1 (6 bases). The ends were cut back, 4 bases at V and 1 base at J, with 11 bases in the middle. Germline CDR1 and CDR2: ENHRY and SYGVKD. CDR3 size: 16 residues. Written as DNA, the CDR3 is TGTGCCATCAGTGCGCAGAGGGGGTCTGGGGCCAACGTCCTGACTTTC. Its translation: CAISAQRGSGANVLTF.

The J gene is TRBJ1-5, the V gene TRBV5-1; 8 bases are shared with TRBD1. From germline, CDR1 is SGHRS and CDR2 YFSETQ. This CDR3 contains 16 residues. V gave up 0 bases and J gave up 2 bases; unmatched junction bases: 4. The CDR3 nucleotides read TGCGCCAGCAGCTTGGGTCCGACAGGGGGCAATCAGCCCCAGCATTTT. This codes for CASSLGPTGGNQPQHF.

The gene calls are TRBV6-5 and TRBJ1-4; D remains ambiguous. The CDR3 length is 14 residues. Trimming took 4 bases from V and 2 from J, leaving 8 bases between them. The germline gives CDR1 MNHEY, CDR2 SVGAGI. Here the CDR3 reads CASSSVVTNEKLFF. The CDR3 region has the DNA TGTGCCAGCAGTTCGGTGGTTACTAATGAAAAACTGTTTTTT.

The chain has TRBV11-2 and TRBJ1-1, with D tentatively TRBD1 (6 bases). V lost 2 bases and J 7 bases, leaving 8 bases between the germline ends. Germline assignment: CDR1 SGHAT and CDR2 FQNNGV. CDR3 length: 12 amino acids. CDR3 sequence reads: CASSLQGFEAFF. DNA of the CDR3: TGTGCCAGCAGCTTACAGGGGTTTGAAGCTTTCTTT.

CDR3 loop: CASSQGGGNPVDQPQHF. The DNA for the CDR3 is TGCGCCAGCAGCCAAGGAGGGGGTAACCCGGTCGATCAGCCCCAGCATTTT. The chain couples TRBV4-1 to TRBJ1-5; a possible D gene is TRBD1 (6 bases). V was shortened by 1 base and J by 5 bases, with 18 bases between the two germline ends. The CDR3 extends over 17 amino acids. Germline V CDR1 and CDR2: MGHRA, YSYEKL.

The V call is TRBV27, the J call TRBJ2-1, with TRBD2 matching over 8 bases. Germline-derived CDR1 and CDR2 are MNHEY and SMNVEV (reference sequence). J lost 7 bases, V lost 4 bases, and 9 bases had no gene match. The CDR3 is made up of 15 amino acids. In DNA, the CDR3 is TGTGCCAGCAGTTCCGGGACTAGGGTAGGTAATGAGCAGTTCTTC. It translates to CASSSGTRVGNEQFF.

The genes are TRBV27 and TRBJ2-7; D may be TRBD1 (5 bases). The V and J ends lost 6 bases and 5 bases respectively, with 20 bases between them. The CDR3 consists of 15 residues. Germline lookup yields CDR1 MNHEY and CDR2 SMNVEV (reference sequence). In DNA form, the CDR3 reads TGTGCCAGCAGCCCGCTAGGACAACACCTCCACGAGCAGTACTTC. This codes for CASSPLGQHLHEQYF.

The CDR3 DNA follows: TGTGCCAGCAGTGGGAGGGATACGCAGTATTTT. It specifies CASSGRDTQYF. This sequence joins TRBV2 and TRBJ2-3; perhaps TRBD2 as D (5 bases). The CDR3 runs to 11 residues. The germline gives CDR1 SNHLY, CDR2 FYNNEI. Between the trimmed V and J ends, which lost 4 bases and 6 bases, there was a span of 5 bases.

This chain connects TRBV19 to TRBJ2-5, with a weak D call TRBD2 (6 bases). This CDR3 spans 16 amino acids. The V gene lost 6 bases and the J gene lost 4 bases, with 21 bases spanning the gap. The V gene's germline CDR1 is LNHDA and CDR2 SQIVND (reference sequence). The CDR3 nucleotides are TGTGCCAGTAGCCCCCGGCGGGGCTTCGCTCGAGAGACCCAGTACTTC. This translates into CASSPRRGFARETQYF.

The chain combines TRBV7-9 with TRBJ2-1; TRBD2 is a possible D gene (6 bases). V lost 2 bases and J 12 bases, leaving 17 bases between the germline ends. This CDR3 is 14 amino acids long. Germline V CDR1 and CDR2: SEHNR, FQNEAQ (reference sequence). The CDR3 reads CASSLLASRAWQFF. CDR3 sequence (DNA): TGTGCCAGCAGCTTACTAGCGTCCCGGGCCTGGCAGTTCTTC.

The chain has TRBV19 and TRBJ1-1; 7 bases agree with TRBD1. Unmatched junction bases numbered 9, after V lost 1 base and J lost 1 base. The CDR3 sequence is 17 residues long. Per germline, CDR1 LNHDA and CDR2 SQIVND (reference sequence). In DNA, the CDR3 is TGTGCCAGTAGTATAGGGACAGGTAGAGCGCCGAACACTGAAGCTTTCTTT. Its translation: CASSIGTGRAPNTEAFF.

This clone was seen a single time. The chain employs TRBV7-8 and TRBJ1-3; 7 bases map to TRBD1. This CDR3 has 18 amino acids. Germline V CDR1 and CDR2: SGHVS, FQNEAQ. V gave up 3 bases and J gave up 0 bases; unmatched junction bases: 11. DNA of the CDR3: TGTGCCAGCAGCTTGGGGAACAGGGGAACGGCCTCTGGAAACACCATATATTTT. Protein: CASSLGNRGTASGNTIYF.

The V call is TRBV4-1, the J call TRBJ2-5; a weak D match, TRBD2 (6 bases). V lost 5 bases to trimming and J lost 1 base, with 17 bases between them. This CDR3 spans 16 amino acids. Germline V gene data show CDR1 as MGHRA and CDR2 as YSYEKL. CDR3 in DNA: TGCGCCAGCAGCTATGAGGGTGGCGGGATCCAAGAGACCCAGTACTTC. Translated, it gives CASSYEGGGIQETQYF.

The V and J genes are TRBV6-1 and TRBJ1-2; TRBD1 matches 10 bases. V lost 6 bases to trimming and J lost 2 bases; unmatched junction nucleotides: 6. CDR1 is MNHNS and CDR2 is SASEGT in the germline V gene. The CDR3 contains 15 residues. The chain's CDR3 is CASSNTGQGNYGYTF. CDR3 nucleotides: TGTGCCAGCAGCAATACGGGACAGGGGAACTATGGCTACACCTTC.

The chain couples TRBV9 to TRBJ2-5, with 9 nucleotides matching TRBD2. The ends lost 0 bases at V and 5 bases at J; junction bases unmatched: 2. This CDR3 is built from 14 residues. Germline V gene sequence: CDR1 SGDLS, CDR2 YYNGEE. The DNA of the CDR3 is TGTGCCAGCAGCGTAGCCGGACTAGCGGAGACCCAGTACTTC. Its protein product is CASSVAGLAETQYF.

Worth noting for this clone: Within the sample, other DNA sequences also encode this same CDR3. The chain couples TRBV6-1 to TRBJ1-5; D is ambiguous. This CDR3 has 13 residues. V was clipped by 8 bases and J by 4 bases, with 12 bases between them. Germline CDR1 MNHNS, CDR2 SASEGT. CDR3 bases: TGTGCCAGCTTGCTGGAGCCTAATCAGCCCCAGCATTTT. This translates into CASLLEPNQPQHF.

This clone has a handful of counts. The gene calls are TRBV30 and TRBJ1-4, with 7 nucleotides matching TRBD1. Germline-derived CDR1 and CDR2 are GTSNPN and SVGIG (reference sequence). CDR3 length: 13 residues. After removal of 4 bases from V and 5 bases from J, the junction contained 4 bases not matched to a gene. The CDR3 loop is CAWKSGGNEKLFF. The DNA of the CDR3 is TGTGCCTGGAAATCAGGGGGGAATGAAAAACTGTTTTTT.

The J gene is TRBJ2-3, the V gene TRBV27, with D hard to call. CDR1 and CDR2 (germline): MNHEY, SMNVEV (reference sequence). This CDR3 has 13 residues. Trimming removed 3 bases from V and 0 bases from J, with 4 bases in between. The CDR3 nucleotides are TGTGCCAGCAGTTTCCTCAGCACAGATACGCAGTATTTT. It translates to CASSFLSTDTQYF.

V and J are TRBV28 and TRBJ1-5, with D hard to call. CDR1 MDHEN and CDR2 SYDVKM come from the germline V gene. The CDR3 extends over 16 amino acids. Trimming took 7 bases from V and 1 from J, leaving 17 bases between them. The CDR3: CASTPWEGPSNQPQHF. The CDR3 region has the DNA TGTGCCAGCACCCCCTGGGAGGGCCCAAGCAATCAGCCCCAGCATTTT. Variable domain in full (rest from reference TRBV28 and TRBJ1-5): DVKVTQSSRYLVKRTGEKVFLECVQDMDHENMFWYRQDPGLGLRLIYFSYDVKMKEKGDIPEGYSVSREKKERFSLILESASTNQTSMYLCASTPWEGPSNQPQHFGDGTRLSIL.